The rows below give T cell receptor beta chains drawn from one sample of a study of T cell responses to AZD1222 COVID-19 vaccine. TCRdb's table, derived via immunoSEQ multiplex PCR, lists solely in-frame clones and lacks some. Of under 150,000 clones in the sample, 93% were seen once. Sequences were derived from peripheral blood, sampled on day 0 of AZD1222 vaccination. These receptors were taken from an adult in good health. CDR3s include the opening cysteine and the closing phenylalanine or tryptophan. Each record gives: J gene, V gene, clone size, D gene, CDR3 protein, CDR3 DNA. The D gene is left open where the match is weak. Clone size is not always given. Where it is, it says once, few, many or a class for expanded clones.

J: TRBJ1-2; V: TRBV29-1; size: NA; D: NA; CDR3: CSVARTDYGYTF; DNA: TGCAGCGTCGCCCGGACGGACTATGGCTACACCTTC
J: TRBJ1-2; V: TRBV7-2; size: NA; D: TRBD1; CDR3: CASSLVTGGIDGYTF; DNA: TGTGCCAGCAGCTTAGTGACAGGGGGAATTGATGGCTACACCTTC
J: TRBJ1-1; V: TRBV7-2; size: NA; D: NA; CDR3: CASSAGGGTEAFF; DNA: TGTGCCAGCAGCGCTGGGGGGGGAACTGAAGCTTTCTTT
J: TRBJ1-5; V: TRBV20-1; size: NA; D: NA; CDR3: CSASTQGSNQPQHF; DNA: TGCAGTGCTAGTACCCAGGGGAGCAATCAGCCCCAGCATTTT
J: TRBJ2-1; V: TRBV19; size: NA; D: TRBD2; CDR3: CASSIDHGGEEDNEQFF; DNA: TGTGCCAGTAGTATAGATCACGGGGGGGAGGAGGACAATGAGCAGTTCTTC
J: TRBJ1-1; V: TRBV5-1; size: NA; D: NA; CDR3: CASTRIQGTEAFF; DNA: TGCGCCAGCACCCGTATTCAGGGCACTGAAGCTTTCTTT
J: TRBJ2-7; V: TRBV2; size: NA; D: TRBD2; CDR3: CASRLGLAGNYEQYF; DNA: TGTGCCAGCAGGTTAGGACTAGCGGGCAACTACGAGCAGTACTTC
J: TRBJ1-5; V: TRBV15; size: NA; D: NA; CDR3: CATESLGGLRNQPQHF; DNA: TGTGCCACCGAATCCCTAGGGGGGCTTCGCAATCAGCCCCAGCATTTT
J: TRBJ1-2; V: TRBV28; size: NA; D: NA; CDR3: CASSPNNLRYGYTF; DNA: TGTGCCAGCAGTCCTAACAACCTTAGGTATGGCTACACCTTC
J: TRBJ2-1; V: TRBV4-1; size: NA; D: TRBD2; CDR3: CASSHGGTTYNEQFF; DNA: TGCGCCAGCAGCCACGGGGGGACTACCTACAATGAGCAGTTCTTC
J: TRBJ1-2; V: TRBV10-3; size: NA; D: NA; CDR3: CAISESLPNYGYTF; DNA: TGTGCCATCAGTGAGTCGCTCCCAAACTATGGCTACACCTTC
J: TRBJ1-2; V: TRBV12-5; size: NA; D: TRBD1; CDR3: CASGLIVDRGPDGYTF; DNA: TGTGCTAGTGGTTTGATCGTGGACAGGGGGCCAGATGGCTACACCTTC
J: TRBJ2-3; V: TRBV7-8; size: NA; D: TRBD2; CDR3: CASSLAGGPSDTQYF; DNA: TGTGCCAGCAGCTTAGCGGGAGGGCCGTCAGATACGCAGTATTTT
J: TRBJ1-5; V: TRBV4-1; size: NA; D: NA; CDR3: CASSLSGQYNQPQHF; DNA: TGCGCCAGCAGCCTATCTGGACAGTACAATCAGCCCCAGCATTTT
J: TRBJ1-1; V: TRBV6-1; size: NA; D: NA; CDR3: CASSERVRGDDAFF; DNA: TGTGCCAGCAGTGAACGAGTGAGGGGGGATGACGCTTTCTTT
J: TRBJ1-1; V: TRBV20-1; size: NA; D: NA; CDR3: CSARVAEAFF; DNA: TGCAGTGCTAGAGTGGCGGAAGCTTTCTTT
J: TRBJ2-3; V: TRBV9; size: NA; D: TRBD2; CDR3: CASSVNSGGVDTQYF; DNA: TGTGCCAGCAGCGTAAATAGCGGGGGCGTGGATACGCAGTATTTT
J: TRBJ1-5; V: TRBV6-5; size: NA; D: NA; CDR3: CASSYRSNQPQHF; DNA: TGTGCCAGCAGTTACCGTAGCAATCAGCCCCAGCATTTT
J: TRBJ1-1; V: TRBV5-8; size: once; D: NA; CDR3: CASSLATEAFF; DNA: TGTGCCAGCAGCTTGGCTACTGAAGCTTTCTTT
J: TRBJ2-1; V: TRBV28; size: NA; D: NA; CDR3: CATQDGGPSYNEQFF; DNA: TGTGCCACCCAAGACGGGGGCCCCTCCTACAATGAGCAGTTCTTC
J: TRBJ2-3; V: TRBV5-1; size: NA; D: NA; CDR3: CASSLERPTDTQYF; DNA: TGCGCCAGCAGCTTAGAACGGCCCACAGATACGCAGTATTTT
J: TRBJ2-1; V: TRBV11-3; size: NA; D: TRBD2; CDR3: CASSSGTSGYNEQFF; DNA: TGTGCCAGCAGCTCCGGGACTAGCGGCTACAATGAGCAGTTCTTC
J: TRBJ2-1; V: TRBV7-9; size: NA; D: NA; CDR3: CASSSPPLAGHNEQFF; DNA: TGTGCCAGCAGCTCTCCCCCTCTCGCCGGCCACAATGAGCAGTTCTTC
J: TRBJ1-2; V: TRBV12-5; size: NA; D: NA; CDR3: CASGLGGWYGYTF; DNA: TGTGCTAGTGGTTTAGGGGGATGGTATGGCTACACCTTC
J: TRBJ1-1; V: TRBV28; size: NA; D: NA; CDR3: CASSPYEGRTEAFF; DNA: TGTGCCAGCAGCCCCTACGAGGGGCGCACTGAAGCTTTCTTT
J: TRBJ2-5; V: TRBV24-1; size: once; D: NA; CDR3: CATSDAYETQYF; DNA: TGTGCCACCAGTGATGCCTACGAGACCCAGTACTTC
J: TRBJ1-1; V: TRBV6-5; size: NA; D: NA; CDR3: CASRQGRGNTEAFF; DNA: TGTGCCAGCAGGCAGGGCAGGGGAAACACTGAAGCTTTCTTT
J: TRBJ1-5; V: TRBV19; size: NA; D: NA; CDR3: CASSGTDHSNQPQHF; DNA: TGTGCCAGTAGTGGGACGGATCATAGCAATCAGCCCCAGCATTTT
J: TRBJ1-1; V: TRBV12-3/TRBV12-4; size: once; D: NA; CDR3: CASSFNGGTEAFF; DNA: TGTGCCAGCAGTTTTAATGGGGGCACTGAAGCTTTCTTT
J: TRBJ2-6; V: TRBV3-1/TRBV3-2; size: NA; D: NA; CDR3: CASSHRRPGANVLTF; DNA: TGTGCCAGCAGCCACAGGCGTCCTGGGGCCAACGTCCTGACTTTC
J: TRBJ1-1; V: TRBV28; size: NA; D: NA; CDR3: CASSLFGELGPEAFF; DNA: TGTGCCAGCAGTTTATTTGGGGAACTAGGCCCTGAAGCTTTCTTT
J: TRBJ1-1; V: TRBV2; size: NA; D: NA; CDR3: CASSDRVGATEAFF; DNA: TGTGCCAGCAGTGACAGGGTAGGGGCCACTGAAGCTTTCTTT
J: TRBJ2-1; V: TRBV5-1; size: NA; D: TRBD1; CDR3: CASSFGQGRDNEQFF; DNA: TGCGCCAGCAGCTTTGGACAGGGAAGGGACAATGAGCAGTTCTTC
J: TRBJ1-2; V: TRBV6-6; size: NA; D: NA; CDR3: CASSPGGGLNYGYTF; DNA: TGTGCCAGCAGTCCCGGGGGGGGGCTTAACTATGGCTACACCTTC
J: TRBJ2-5; V: TRBV15; size: NA; D: NA; CDR3: CATSRGLDQETQYF; DNA: TGTGCCACCAGCAGAGGACTAGACCAAGAGACCCAGTACTTC
J: TRBJ1-1; V: TRBV29-1; size: NA; D: NA; CDR3: CSVASPGGWLSGNTEAFF; DNA: TGCAGCGTTGCGAGCCCGGGGGGTTGGTTGTCTGGGAACACTGAAGCTTTCTTT
J: TRBJ2-7; V: TRBV19; size: NA; D: TRBD2; CDR3: CASSLAGGPLGTYEQYF; DNA: TGTGCCAGTAGTCTAGCGGGAGGTCCCCTCGGAACCTACGAGCAGTACTTC
J: TRBJ1-6; V: TRBV3-1/TRBV3-2; size: NA; D: NA; CDR3: CASSTGNSPLHF; DNA: TGTGCCAGCAGCACAGGGAATTCACCCCTCCACTTT
J: TRBJ1-5; V: TRBV28; size: NA; D: TRBD1; CDR3: CASSADREGQPQHF; DNA: TGTGCCAGCAGTGCAGACAGGGAGGGCCAGCCCCAGCATTTT
J: TRBJ2-1; V: TRBV7-9; size: NA; D: TRBD2; CDR3: CASSRGSGGYNEQFF; DNA: TGTGCCAGCAGCCGCGGGAGTGGGGGCTACAATGAGCAGTTCTTC
J: TRBJ2-5; V: TRBV9; size: NA; D: TRBD2; CDR3: CASSVQAGVIETQYF; DNA: TGTGCCAGCAGCGTACAAGCGGGAGTCATAGAGACCCAGTACTTC
J: TRBJ2-1; V: TRBV5-1; size: NA; D: TRBD2; CDR3: CASSHPEGSGSYNEQFF; DNA: TGCGCCAGCAGCCACCCTGAGGGTAGCGGGAGTTACAATGAGCAGTTCTTC
J: TRBJ2-1; V: TRBV7-9; size: NA; D: TRBD2; CDR3: CASSLGSSGSAYNEQFF; DNA: TGTGCCAGCAGCTTAGGCTCTAGCGGGAGTGCCTACAATGAGCAGTTCTTC
J: TRBJ1-2; V: TRBV30; size: NA; D: TRBD1; CDR3: CAWSRQGDSIYGYTF; DNA: TGTGCCTGGAGTCGGCAGGGGGATAGTATCTATGGCTACACCTTC
J: TRBJ1-1; V: TRBV7-9; size: NA; D: NA; CDR3: CASSLDSAEAFF; DNA: TGTGCCAGCAGCTTAGACTCAGCTGAAGCTTTCTTT
J: TRBJ2-2; V: TRBV28; size: NA; D: NA; CDR3: CASSFRDTVTGELFF; DNA: TGTGCCAGCAGTTTCCGGGACACCGTCACCGGGGAGCTGTTTTTT
J: TRBJ2-1; V: TRBV7-8; size: NA; D: NA; CDR3: CASSDGTPAINEQFF; DNA: TGTGCCAGCAGCGACGGGACTCCCGCGATCAATGAGCAGTTCTTC
J: TRBJ2-1; V: TRBV6-2/TRBV6-3; size: NA; D: NA; CDR3: CASSAQVEQFF; DNA: TGTGCCAGCAGTGCTCAGGTTGAGCAGTTCTTC
J: TRBJ2-2; V: TRBV11-3; size: once; D: TRBD1; CDR3: CASSTGVTGELFF; DNA: TGTGCCAGCAGTACAGGGGTGACCGGGGAGCTGTTTTTT
J: TRBJ1-3; V: TRBV28; size: NA; D: NA; CDR3: CASSHNRVSGNTIYF; DNA: TGTGCCAGCAGCCACAACAGGGTCTCTGGAAACACCATATATTTT
J: TRBJ1-3; V: TRBV27; size: NA; D: TRBD1; CDR3: CASSSRGRAFFGGNTIYF; DNA: TGTGCCAGCAGTTCCAGGGGGCGCGCTTTTTTTGGAGGAAACACCATATATTTT
J: TRBJ1-4; V: TRBV3-1/TRBV3-2; size: NA; D: NA; CDR3: CASSQESGQGGLFF; DNA: TGTGCCAGCAGCCAAGAGTCGGGGCAGGGAGGGTTGTTTTTT